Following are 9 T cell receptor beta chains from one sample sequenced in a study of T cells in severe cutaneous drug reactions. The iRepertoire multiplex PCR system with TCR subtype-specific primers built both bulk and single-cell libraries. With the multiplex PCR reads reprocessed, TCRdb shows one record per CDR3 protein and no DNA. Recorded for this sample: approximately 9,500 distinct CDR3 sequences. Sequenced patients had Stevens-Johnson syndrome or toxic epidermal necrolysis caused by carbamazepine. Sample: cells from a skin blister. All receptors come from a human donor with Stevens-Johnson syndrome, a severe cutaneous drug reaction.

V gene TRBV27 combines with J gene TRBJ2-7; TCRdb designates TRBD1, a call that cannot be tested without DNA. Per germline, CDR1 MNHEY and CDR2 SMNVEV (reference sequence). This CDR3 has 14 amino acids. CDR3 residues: CASSSGQGADEQYF.

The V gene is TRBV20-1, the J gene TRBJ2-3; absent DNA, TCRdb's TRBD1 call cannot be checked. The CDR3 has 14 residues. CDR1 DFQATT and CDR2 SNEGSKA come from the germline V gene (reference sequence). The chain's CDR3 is CSAIRVPSTDTQYF.

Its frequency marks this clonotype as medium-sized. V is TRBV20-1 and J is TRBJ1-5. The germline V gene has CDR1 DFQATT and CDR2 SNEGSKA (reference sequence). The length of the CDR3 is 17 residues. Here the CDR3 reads CSARVKGWVLPNQPQHF.

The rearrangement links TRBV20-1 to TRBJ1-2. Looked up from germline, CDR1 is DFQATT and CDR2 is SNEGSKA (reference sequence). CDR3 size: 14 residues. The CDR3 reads CSAQSIGANYGYTF.

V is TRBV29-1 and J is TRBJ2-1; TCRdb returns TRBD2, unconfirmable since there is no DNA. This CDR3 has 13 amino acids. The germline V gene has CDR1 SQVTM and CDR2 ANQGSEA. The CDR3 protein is CSVATSGFGEQFF.

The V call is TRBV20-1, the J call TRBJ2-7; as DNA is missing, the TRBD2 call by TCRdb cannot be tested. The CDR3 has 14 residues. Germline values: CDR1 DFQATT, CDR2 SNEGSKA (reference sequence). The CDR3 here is CSARIEAGGYEQYF.

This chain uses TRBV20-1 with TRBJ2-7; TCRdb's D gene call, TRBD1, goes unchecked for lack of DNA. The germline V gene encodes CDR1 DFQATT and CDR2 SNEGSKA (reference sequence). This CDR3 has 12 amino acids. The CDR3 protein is CSARGDTYEQYF.

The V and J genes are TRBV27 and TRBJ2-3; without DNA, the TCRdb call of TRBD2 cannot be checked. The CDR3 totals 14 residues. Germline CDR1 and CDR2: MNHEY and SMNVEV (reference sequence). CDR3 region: CASRAGGGTDTQYF.

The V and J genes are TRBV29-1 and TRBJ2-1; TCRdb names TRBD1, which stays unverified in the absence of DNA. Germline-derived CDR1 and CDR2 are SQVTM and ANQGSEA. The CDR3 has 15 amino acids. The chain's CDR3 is CSVPAPGGSYNEQFF.